This is a list of T cell receptor beta chains from one sample in a study of T-cell reconstitution after alpha-beta-depleted transplantation in children. MiXCR, run by TCRdb on the PCR reads, gives a single entry per CDR3 protein. The data hold roughly 70,000 distinct CDR3 sequences, with 4.9% observed a single time. The specimen comprised PBMCs, mostly from graft donor cells, sampled 180 days after TCRalphabeta/CD19-depleted stem cell transplant. These receptors were collected from a boy under two years old who had a stem cell transplant for acute myeloid leukemia, so the T cells may come from the graft donor. The CDR3 runs from the conserved cysteine through the conserved F or W. Fields, in order: J gene, D gene, clone size, V gene, CDR3 DNA, CDR3 protein. D genes are given only for firm matches. Rows give clone size only sometimes, using once, few, many, or a class for an expanded clone.

j_gene: TRBJ2-7; d_gene: TRBD2; abundance: many; v_gene: TRBV29-1; CDR3nt: TGCAGCGTGTGCGGGAGGGAGTCCTACGAGCAGTACTTC; CDR3aa: CSVCGRESYEQYF
j_gene: TRBJ1-6; d_gene: .; abundance: many; v_gene: TRBV3-1; CDR3nt: TGTGCCAGCAGCCTCGATGGGCCACATCATAATTCACCCCTCCACTTT; CDR3aa: CASSLDGPHHNSPLHF
j_gene: TRBJ2-4; d_gene: TRBD1; abundance: many; v_gene: TRBV29-1; CDR3nt: TGCAGCGCCCGACAGGGGACCAAAAACATTCAGTACTTC; CDR3aa: CSARQGTKNIQYF
j_gene: TRBJ1-3; d_gene: TRBD1; abundance: many; v_gene: TRBV7-9; CDR3nt: TGTGCCAGCAGCGTCGACAGGGGTTATAGCTCTGGAAACACCATATATTTT; CDR3aa: CASSVDRGYSSGNTIYF
j_gene: TRBJ2-3; d_gene: TRBD1; abundance: many; v_gene: TRBV15; CDR3nt: TGTGCCACCAGCAGAGGCACAGGGGGTAGCACAGATACGCAGTATTTT; CDR3aa: CATSRGTGGSTDTQYF
j_gene: TRBJ2-5; d_gene: .; abundance: few; v_gene: TRBV5-1; CDR3nt: TGCGCCAGCAGCTTGGAGGGCAGGGAACTTCAAGAGACCCAGTACTTC; CDR3aa: CASSLEGRELQETQYF
j_gene: TRBJ1-6; d_gene: TRBD1; abundance: many; v_gene: TRBV7-6; CDR3nt: TGTGCCAGCAGCGACAGGGGGAAGGGCTATAATTCACCCCTCCACTTT; CDR3aa: CASSDRGKGYNSPLHF
j_gene: TRBJ2-3; d_gene: .; abundance: many; v_gene: TRBV11-2; CDR3nt: TGTGCCAGCAGCTTCCGCCGGCTTACAGATACGCAGTATTTT; CDR3aa: CASSFRRLTDTQYF
j_gene: TRBJ2-5; d_gene: .; abundance: many; v_gene: TRBV27; CDR3nt: TGTGCCAGCAGTTTCGCGGGTCAGACCCAGTACTTC; CDR3aa: CASSFAGQTQYF
j_gene: TRBJ1-1; d_gene: TRBD1; abundance: many; v_gene: TRBV25-1; CDR3nt: TGTGCCAGCACCCGGGACAGGGGGAACACTGAAGCTTTCTTT; CDR3aa: CASTRDRGNTEAFF
j_gene: TRBJ2-5; d_gene: TRBD2; abundance: many; v_gene: TRBV11-2; CDR3nt: TGTGCCAGCAGCTTAGACGCAACTAGCGGGGAGACCCAGTACTTC; CDR3aa: CASSLDATSGETQYF
j_gene: TRBJ2-1; d_gene: TRBD2; abundance: many; v_gene: TRBV10-3; CDR3nt: TGTGCCATCAGTGAGGCGGGACTAGGGCCCTACAATGAGCAGTTCTTC; CDR3aa: CAISEAGLGPYNEQFF
j_gene: TRBJ2-3; d_gene: .; abundance: many; v_gene: TRBV5-1; CDR3nt: TGCGCCAGCAGCTTGGACCCAATCACAGATACGCAGTATTTT; CDR3aa: CASSLDPITDTQYF
j_gene: TRBJ1-2; d_gene: TRBD1; abundance: many; v_gene: TRBV4-1; CDR3nt: TGCGCCAGCAGCCAACCCGGGACAGTGAACGGCTACACCTTC; CDR3aa: CASSQPGTVNGYTF
j_gene: TRBJ2-1; d_gene: .; abundance: many; v_gene: TRBV7-7; CDR3nt: TGTGCCAGCAGCTCCCGGCCGAGCTCCTACAATGAGCAGTTCTTC; CDR3aa: CASSSRPSSYNEQFF
j_gene: TRBJ2-1; d_gene: .; abundance: many; v_gene: TRBV19; CDR3nt: TGTGCCAGCGGCAGCCCGGGTGAGGGGATTACGAATGAGCAGTTCTTC; CDR3aa: CASGSPGEGITNEQFF
j_gene: TRBJ2-1; d_gene: .; abundance: many; v_gene: TRBV20-1; CDR3nt: TGCAGTGCTAGAGCGGGGGCCCTCTCCTACAATGAGCAGTTCTTC; CDR3aa: CSARAGALSYNEQFF
j_gene: TRBJ1-6; d_gene: .; abundance: .; v_gene: TRBV19; CDR3nt: TGTGCCAGTAGTATAGCAGGACAATGGAATTCACCCCTCCACTTT; CDR3aa: CASSIAGQWNSPLHF
j_gene: TRBJ1-5; d_gene: .; abundance: many; v_gene: TRBV4-3; CDR3nt: TGCGCCAGCAGCCAAGACAGGCTACTTAATCAGCCCCAGCATTTT; CDR3aa: CASSQDRLLNQPQHF
j_gene: TRBJ1-5; d_gene: .; abundance: many; v_gene: TRBV18; CDR3nt: TGTGCCAGCTCACCACGTAACGGGCAGCCCCAGCATTTT; CDR3aa: CASSPRNGQPQHF
j_gene: TRBJ2-2; d_gene: .; abundance: many; v_gene: TRBV18; CDR3nt: TGTGCCAGCTCCCAACAGGGTTTGAACACCGGGGAGCTGTTTTTT; CDR3aa: CASSQQGLNTGELFF
j_gene: TRBJ2-2; d_gene: .; abundance: many; v_gene: TRBV5-1; CDR3nt: TGCGCCAGCAGCGGGGCCAGACTAGAGGACACCGGGGAGCTGTTTTTT; CDR3aa: CASSGARLEDTGELFF
j_gene: TRBJ1-1; d_gene: .; abundance: .; v_gene: TRBV5-4; CDR3nt: TGTGCCAGCAGCGTGGGGCGACGAACGACTGAAGCTTTCTTT; CDR3aa: CASSVGRRTTEAFF
j_gene: TRBJ1-5; d_gene: .; abundance: many; v_gene: TRBV19; CDR3nt: TGTGCCAGTAGTATAGGGCCGTCCAAGGCCAATCAGCCCCAGCATTTT; CDR3aa: CASSIGPSKANQPQHF
j_gene: TRBJ2-1; d_gene: .; abundance: many; v_gene: TRBV7-8; CDR3nt: TGTGCCAGCAGCTTAGATAATGGGGCCTATAATGAGCAGTTCTTC; CDR3aa: CASSLDNGAYNEQFF
j_gene: TRBJ2-1; d_gene: TRBD2; abundance: many; v_gene: TRBV10-3; CDR3nt: TGTGCCATCAGTGAGCCGGGACTAGCGTTCTCCTACAATGAGCAGTTCTTC; CDR3aa: CAISEPGLAFSYNEQFF
j_gene: TRBJ2-2; d_gene: .; abundance: many; v_gene: TRBV7-2; CDR3nt: TGTGCCAGCAGCCTAAATACAGGTTACACCGGGGAGCTGTTTTTT; CDR3aa: CASSLNTGYTGELFF
j_gene: TRBJ1-3; d_gene: .; abundance: many; v_gene: TRBV27; CDR3nt: TGTGCCAGCAGTTCATCAGCCGGGACAGGAAACACCATATATTTT; CDR3aa: CASSSSAGTGNTIYF
j_gene: TRBJ2-1; d_gene: .; abundance: many; v_gene: TRBV6-2/TRBV6-3; CDR3nt: TGTGCCAGCAGTTATTGGGCCGGACCGCACAATGAGCAGTTCTTC; CDR3aa: CASSYWAGPHNEQFF
j_gene: TRBJ2-2; d_gene: .; abundance: many; v_gene: TRBV4-2; CDR3nt: TGTGCCAGCAGCCAAGACCCGGGCAACACCGGGGAGCTGTTTTTT; CDR3aa: CASSQDPGNTGELFF
j_gene: TRBJ2-2; d_gene: .; abundance: many; v_gene: TRBV4-2; CDR3nt: TGTGCCAGCAGCTCTCCATGGGGGGGCCTTGACACCGGGGAGCTGTTTTTT; CDR3aa: CASSSPWGGLDTGELFF
j_gene: TRBJ2-7; d_gene: TRBD2; abundance: many; v_gene: TRBV12-3/TRBV12-4; CDR3nt: TGTGCCAGCAGCCCCTATAGCGGGGTAGCCTACGAGCAGTACTTC; CDR3aa: CASSPYSGVAYEQYF
j_gene: TRBJ2-7; d_gene: .; abundance: many; v_gene: TRBV12-3/TRBV12-4; CDR3nt: TGTGCCAGCAGTTTAGCCGGACCGGTCGTCTACGAGCAGTACTTC; CDR3aa: CASSLAGPVVYEQYF
j_gene: TRBJ1-6; d_gene: .; abundance: many; v_gene: TRBV10-3; CDR3nt: TGTGCCATCAGGTCGTTCCAGGGTGAGAATTCACCCCTCCACTTT; CDR3aa: CAIRSFQGENSPLHF
j_gene: TRBJ2-7; d_gene: .; abundance: many; v_gene: TRBV6-6; CDR3nt: TGTGCCAGCAGCTCAACAGGGCCTTACGAGCAGTACTTC; CDR3aa: CASSSTGPYEQYF
j_gene: TRBJ1-3; d_gene: .; abundance: many; v_gene: TRBV12-3/TRBV12-4; CDR3nt: TGTGCCAGCAGGTTAAGGGACACCTCTGGAAACACCATATATTTT; CDR3aa: CASRLRDTSGNTIYF
j_gene: TRBJ2-5; d_gene: .; abundance: few; v_gene: TRBV6-2/TRBV6-3; CDR3nt: TGTGCCAGCAGTTACTCGAAGGGAAGGGCCAAAGAGACCCAGTACTTC; CDR3aa: CASSYSKGRAKETQYF
j_gene: TRBJ1-4; d_gene: TRBD1; abundance: .; v_gene: TRBV29-1; CDR3nt: TGCAGCGTTCGACAGGGACTTAGGAATGAAAAACTGTTTTTT; CDR3aa: CSVRQGLRNEKLFF
j_gene: TRBJ1-1; d_gene: TRBD1; abundance: many; v_gene: TRBV5-5; CDR3nt: TGTGCCAGCAGCGGGACAGGGGTAAGGCCTGAAGCTTTCTTT; CDR3aa: CASSGTGVRPEAFF
j_gene: TRBJ1-6; d_gene: TRBD1; abundance: many; v_gene: TRBV20-1; CDR3nt: TGCAGTGCTATAAGGACAGGGTTCCATAATTCACCCCTCCACTTT; CDR3aa: CSAIRTGFHNSPLHF
j_gene: TRBJ1-5; d_gene: .; abundance: many; v_gene: TRBV4-1; CDR3nt: TGCGCCAGCAGCCAAGCCCCGGGAGGGACCCAGCCCCAGCATTTT; CDR3aa: CASSQAPGGTQPQHF
j_gene: TRBJ1-4; d_gene: TRBD1; abundance: many; v_gene: TRBV10-3; CDR3nt: TGTGCCATCATCGGGCGGGACAGGGATGAAAAACTGTTTTTT; CDR3aa: CAIIGRDRDEKLFF
j_gene: TRBJ2-3; d_gene: TRBD1; abundance: many; v_gene: TRBV5-1; CDR3nt: TGCGCCAGCAGCTTGGCAGGGGGCATTATCGATACGCAGTATTTT; CDR3aa: CASSLAGGIIDTQYF
j_gene: TRBJ2-5; d_gene: .; abundance: many; v_gene: TRBV4-1; CDR3nt: TGCGCCAGCAGCCAGGACAGTGAAGAGACCCAGTACTTC; CDR3aa: CASSQDSEETQYF
j_gene: TRBJ2-2; d_gene: .; abundance: many; v_gene: TRBV11-2; CDR3nt: TGTGCCAGCAGCTTACGGGAAGGGAGAAACGGGGAGCTGTTTTTT; CDR3aa: CASSLREGRNGELFF
j_gene: TRBJ2-2; d_gene: .; abundance: many; v_gene: TRBV3-1; CDR3nt: TGTGCCAGCACCCGATTATCCGGCAGCGGGGAGCTGTTTTTT; CDR3aa: CASTRLSGSGELFF
j_gene: TRBJ1-5; d_gene: .; abundance: many; v_gene: TRBV7-2; CDR3nt: TGTGCCAGCAGCTCACCACCGTCGCGGGGGCACTTCAATCAGCCCCAGCATTTT; CDR3aa: CASSSPPSRGHFNQPQHF
j_gene: TRBJ2-1; d_gene: .; abundance: many; v_gene: TRBV5-6; CDR3nt: TGTGCCAGCAGCCGGGGATCCAATGAGCAGTTCTTC; CDR3aa: CASSRGSNEQFF
j_gene: TRBJ1-1; d_gene: .; abundance: once; v_gene: TRBV18; CDR3nt: TGTGCCAGCTCAGGGGGGGGCGAAGCTTTCTTT; CDR3aa: CASSGGGEAFF
j_gene: TRBJ2-4; d_gene: .; abundance: many; v_gene: TRBV12-3/TRBV12-4; CDR3nt: TGTGCCAGCAGTTTTCTGGGGCGCGGACTCCAGTACTTC; CDR3aa: CASSFLGRGLQYF
j_gene: TRBJ2-3; d_gene: TRBD2; abundance: many; v_gene: TRBV2; CDR3nt: TGTGCCAGCAGCCAGACTAGCGGCACAGATACGCAGTATTTT; CDR3aa: CASSQTSGTDTQYF
j_gene: TRBJ2-5; d_gene: .; abundance: many; v_gene: TRBV18; CDR3nt: TGTGCCAGCTCACGTGGCCAGGGGCGAGAAGAGACCCAGTACTTC; CDR3aa: CASSRGQGREETQYF
j_gene: TRBJ2-5; d_gene: .; abundance: many; v_gene: TRBV12-3/TRBV12-4; CDR3nt: TGTGCCAGCAGTTTAGCAGTGGGCGGTGGAGAGACCCAGTACTTC; CDR3aa: CASSLAVGGGETQYF
j_gene: TRBJ1-5; d_gene: .; abundance: many; v_gene: TRBV9; CDR3nt: TGTGCCAGCAGCGTAGTCCGGACAGCAAGGGATCGACGGAATCAGCCCCAGCATTTT; CDR3aa: CASSVVRTARDRRNQPQHF